Listed below are T cell receptor beta chains from one sample, sequenced in a study of blood T cell repertoires in COVID-19. Sequencing used immunoSEQ multiplex PCR; TCRdb keeps in-frame clones, though not all of them. This table holds 35,000 to 40,000 clones, roughly nine tenths found once. The specimen sequenced was peripheral blood. The origin of the receptors is a man in his sixties with COVID-19, enrolled during active disease. Both conserved end residues are part of each CDR3. A D gene is named only where the DNA matches it firmly. Clone size appears in some rows only: once, few, many, or a class for an expanded clone.

j_call clone_size d_call v_call cdr3_aa cdr3_nt
TRBJ2-1 NA NA TRBV19 CASSIGWSNEQFF TGTGCCAGTAGTATCGGGTGGAGCAATGAGCAGTTCTTC
TRBJ2-7 NA NA TRBV30 CAWSRLQGKRAYEQYF TGTGCCTGGAGTCGTCTCCAGGGAAAGCGGGCCTACGAGCAGTACTTC
TRBJ2-7 NA TRBD1 TRBV19 CASSNNRGSYEQYF TGTGCCAGTAGTAATAACAGGGGCTCCTACGAGCAGTACTTC
TRBJ2-7 NA TRBD2 TRBV5-1 CASSLLPAGGSPEQYF TGCGCCAGCAGCTTGCTACCAGCGGGAGGTTCCCCCGAGCAGTACTTC
TRBJ1-1 once NA TRBV3-1/TRBV3-2 CASSPLSAGVTEAFF TGTGCCAGCAGCCCCCTGAGTGCGGGCGTGACTGAAGCTTTCTTT
TRBJ1-1 once NA TRBV27 CASTDSSTAEAFF TGTGCCAGCACAGACTCCTCGACAGCTGAAGCTTTCTTT
TRBJ2-5 NA NA TRBV2 CASSTSGQGQETQYF TGTGCCAGCAGCACCTCGGGACAAGGGCAAGAGACCCAGTACTTC
TRBJ2-7 NA TRBD1 TRBV5-1 CASSGRDSASYEQYF TGCGCCAGCAGCGGTCGGGACAGCGCTAGCTACGAGCAGTACTTC
TRBJ1-2 NA NA TRBV10-3 CAISASYGYTF TGTGCCATCAGTGCGAGCTATGGCTACACCTTC
TRBJ2-7 NA NA TRBV29-1 CSVAYSLHSYEQYF TGCAGCGTCGCTTACAGCTTACACTCCTACGAGCAGTACTTC
TRBJ2-1 NA TRBD2 TRBV19 CASSRTRNEQFF TGTGCCAGTAGTAGGACTAGGAATGAGCAGTTCTTC
TRBJ1-5 NA NA TRBV11-2 CASSRQGGSQPQHF TGTGCCAGCAGCCGCCAGGGAGGTTCGCAGCCCCAGCATTTT
TRBJ2-7 NA NA TRBV11-2 CASSPRTTGRSSYEQYF TGTGCCAGCAGCCCCCGGACGACAGGTCGTAGCTCCTACGAGCAGTACTTC
TRBJ1-3 NA TRBD1 TRBV3-1/TRBV3-2 CASRDRGGNTIYF TGTGCCAGCCGCGACAGGGGTGGAAACACCATATATTTT
TRBJ2-1 NA TRBD2 TRBV4-2 CASSQEGGGHNEQFF TGTGCCAGCAGCCAAGAGGGGGGAGGGCACAATGAGCAGTTCTTC
TRBJ1-6 NA NA TRBV4-2 CASSRGNSPLHF TGTGCCAGCAGCCGCGGCAATTCACCCCTCCACTTT
TRBJ1-2 NA TRBD1 TRBV28 CASSSGTAFQGYTF TGTGCCAGCAGTTCCGGGACAGCCTTCCAGGGCTACACCTTC
TRBJ2-1 NA TRBD1 TRBV11-2 CASSLDHVQGWTYNEQFF TGTGCCAGCAGCTTAGATCACGTACAGGGGTGGACCTACAATGAGCAGTTCTTC
TRBJ1-2 NA NA TRBV5-1 CASSLGTNYGYTF TGCGCCAGCAGCTTGGGAACAAACTATGGCTACACCTTC
TRBJ2-2 NA NA TRBV24-1 CATNQGTLNTGELFF TGTGCCACCAATCAAGGGACTCTAAACACCGGGGAGCTGTTTTTT
TRBJ1-2 NA NA TRBV12-3/TRBV12-4 CASSFFTGYGYTF TGTGCCAGCAGTTTTTTTACCGGTTATGGCTACACCTTC
TRBJ1-3 NA TRBD1 TRBV9 CASSDEPRGTGNTIYF TGTGCCAGCAGCGACGAACCCAGGGGGACTGGAAACACCATATATTTT
TRBJ2-2 NA NA TRBV4-1 CASSLTTDTGELFF TGCGCCAGCAGCCTTACTACGGACACCGGGGAGCTGTTTTTT
TRBJ2-7 NA TRBD2 TRBV10-3 CAISESPLAGGREQYF TGTGCCATCAGTGAATCGCCACTAGCGGGAGGTCGCGAGCAGTACTTC
TRBJ2-1 NA TRBD2 TRBV7-9 CASSLSRTSGYNEQFF TGTGCCAGCAGCTTATCTCGGACTAGCGGGTACAATGAGCAGTTCTTC
TRBJ1-1 NA TRBD1 TRBV6-6 CASRQGQGNTEAFF TGTGCCAGCAGGCAGGGACAGGGGAACACTGAAGCTTTCTTT
TRBJ1-2 NA TRBD1 TRBV19 CASRVPSGQALGYTF TGTGCCAGTAGAGTCCCGTCGGGACAGGCTCTTGGCTACACCTTC
TRBJ1-1 NA NA TRBV28 CASSLFRAGSVGTEAFF TGTGCCAGCAGTTTATTCAGGGCAGGGTCTGTGGGGACTGAAGCTTTCTTT
TRBJ1-5 NA NA TRBV19 CATRRGVRQPQHF TGTGCCACCCGGCGGGGGGTCAGACAGCCCCAGCATTTT
TRBJ2-7 NA TRBD1 TRBV5-1 CASSFGQGYYEQYF TGCGCCAGCAGCTTCGGACAGGGATACTACGAGCAGTACTTC
TRBJ1-5 NA NA TRBV2 CASSVGSNQPQHF TGTGCCAGCAGTGTCGGTAGCAATCAGCCCCAGCATTTT
TRBJ2-5 NA NA TRBV7-2 CASSSLPGVRQETQYF TGTGCCAGCAGCTCTCTTCCAGGGGTGCGGCAGGAGACCCAGTACTTC
TRBJ2-1 NA TRBD2 TRBV4-3 CASSWTSHGEQFF TGCGCCAGCAGTTGGACTAGCCATGGTGAGCAGTTCTTC
TRBJ2-3 NA NA TRBV11-3 CASSQGTRPSTDTQYF TGTGCCAGCAGCCAGGGGACCCGCCCTAGCACAGATACGCAGTATTTT
TRBJ2-3 once TRBD2 TRBV2 CASSEATGLPTDTQYF TGTGCCAGCAGTGAAGCTACGGGACTACCCACAGATACGCAGTATTTT
TRBJ2-7 NA NA TRBV11-2 CASSLAVVTGFREQYF TGTGCCAGCAGCTTAGCGGTGGTCACAGGCTTCCGCGAGCAGTACTTC
TRBJ2-1 NA NA TRBV28 CASSLRDYYNEQFF TGTGCCAGCAGTTTACGGGATTACTACAATGAGCAGTTCTTC
TRBJ2-1 NA NA TRBV5-1 CASSSGSLRAEQFF TGCGCCAGCAGCTCGGGGAGTCTGCGTGCTGAGCAGTTCTTC
TRBJ2-5 NA NA TRBV9 CASSVVSGPLETQYF TGTGCCAGCAGCGTAGTTTCAGGGCCGCTAGAGACCCAGTACTTC
TRBJ2-7 NA TRBD1 TRBV9 CASSGQGYEQYF TGTGCCAGCAGCGGACAGGGTTACGAGCAGTACTTC
TRBJ1-5 NA TRBD1 TRBV7-2 CASSQGGMSNQPQHF TGTGCCAGCAGCCAGGGGGGTATGAGTAATCAGCCCCAGCATTTT
TRBJ2-1 NA TRBD2 TRBV11-2 CASSLDGRSGRVNEQFF TGTGCCAGCAGCTTAGATGGGCGTAGCGGGAGAGTTAATGAGCAGTTCTTC
TRBJ1-1 NA NA TRBV19 CASSKSGTVNVF TGTGCCAGTAGCAAGAGCGGGACTGTCAATGTGTTT
TRBJ1-1 NA TRBD1 TRBV7-9 CASSFRGTGNTEAFF TGTGCCAGCAGCTTTCGGGGGACAGGGAACACTGAAGCTTTCTTT
TRBJ2-1 NA NA TRBV21-1 CASSPGGGGRTYNEQFF TGTGCCAGCAGCCCGGGAGGGGGAGGGAGGACCTACAATGAGCAGTTCTTC
TRBJ2-5 NA NA TRBV9 CASSVVGSTVQETQYF TGTGCCAGCAGCGTAGTAGGCTCGACAGTACAAGAGACCCAGTACTTC
TRBJ1-5 NA NA TRBV19 CASSYLQGQNQPQHF TGTGCCAGTAGTTACCTCCAGGGCCAGAATCAGCCCCAGCATTTT
TRBJ2-7 NA TRBD1 TRBV7-2 CASSLAGTGPYEQYF TGTGCCAGCAGCTTAGCCGGGACAGGGCCCTACGAGCAGTACTTC
TRBJ1-2 NA TRBD1 TRBV6-4 CASSPGQGTGFYGYTF TGTGCCAGCAGTCCGGGACAGGGGACGGGTTTTTATGGCTACACCTTC
TRBJ1-4 NA NA TRBV9 CASSSWAGGEEEKLFF TGTGCCAGCAGCTCTTGGGCGGGGGGCGAGGAGGAAAAACTGTTTTTT
TRBJ2-5 once TRBD1 TRBV5-4 CASRPGTGLPETQYF TGTGCCAGCAGACCCGGGACAGGGCTTCCGGAGACCCAGTACTTC
TRBJ2-2 NA NA TRBV18 CASSPSLATQNTGELFF TGTGCCAGCTCACCCTCCCTAGCGACTCAGAACACCGGGGAGCTGTTTTTT
TRBJ1-1 NA NA TRBV18 CASSQGHNTEAFF TGTGCCAGCTCCCAAGGACACAACACTGAAGCTTTCTTT
TRBJ2-1 NA TRBD2 TRBV4-1 CASSQGGLAGSYNEQFF TGCGCCAGCAGCCAAGGGGGTTTAGCGGGCTCCTACAATGAGCAGTTCTTC
TRBJ2-2 NA NA TRBV30 CAWSPADTNTGELFF TGTGCCTGGAGCCCCGCGGACACTAACACCGGGGAGCTGTTTTTT
TRBJ2-7 NA TRBD2 TRBV6-2/TRBV6-3 CASSQTSGSSYEQYF TGTGCCAGCAGTCAAACTAGCGGGAGCTCCTACGAGCAGTACTTC
TRBJ2-7 NA NA TRBV5-6 CASSLNRGNEQYF TGTGCCAGCAGCTTGAACCGAGGGAACGAGCAGTACTTC
TRBJ2-1 NA NA TRBV28 CASSQAYSVASTSCEQFF TGTGCCAGCAGCCAAGCCTATAGTGTAGCCTCTACATCATGTGAGCAGTTCTTC
TRBJ2-5 NA NA TRBV6-2/TRBV6-3 CASSYSAGHTFEETQYF TGTGCCAGCAGTTACTCGGCAGGGCACACCTTTGAAGAGACCCAGTACTTC
TRBJ1-1 NA TRBD1 TRBV2 CASRTGQTMNTEAFF TGTGCCAGCAGGACGGGACAGACTATGAACACTGAAGCTTTCTTT